This T cell receptor beta chain derives from a study of blood T cell repertoires in COVID-19. Study-level background: The United States, Italy and Spain supplied acute and convalescent COVID-19 samples.

Repertoires were generated with immunoSEQ multiplex PCR, while TCRdb's copy carries only in-frame clones and drops some. This repertoire shows around 18,000 clones, 77% found once; its top ten account for about 15%. Seattle researchers signed up patients amid active infection and tracked them longitudinally. The sequence was obtained from a man aged 70 or older with COVID-19, enrolled during active disease. The sequencing sample was made of peripheral blood.

CDR3 DNA: TGTGCCAGCAGCTTCGTGGGCGCCCGGGAAAAACTGTTTTTT. Protein: CASSFVGAREKLFF. The chain is built from TRBV7-2 and TRBJ1-4; D is uncertain. V was cut by 3 bases and J by 8 bases, with 13 bases left in between. In germline, CDR1 is SGHTA, CDR2 FQGNSA. The CDR3 spans 14 residues.